The clone carrying this T cell receptor beta chain was counted a few times. Its antigen is unknown. The data derive from a study of response to subunit inactivated influenza vaccine. Study-wide results and caveats: Few additional T cells are recruited per seasonal influenza vaccination, authors suggested.

Germline values: CDR1 SGHRS, CDR2 YFSETQ. V was pared by 5 bases and J by 4 bases, with 18 bases between. The CDR3 runs to 15 residues. TCRdb reprocessed the RT-PCR reads via MiXCR and lists one record per CDR3 protein. This sample has hundreds of thousands of distinct CDR3 sequences, with around 18% found just once. J is TRBJ2-5 and V is TRBV5-1; D may be TRBD1 or TRBD2 (5 bases each). This clonotype originated in a middle-aged man who received an inactivated influenza vaccine. This specimen consisted of PBMCs from blood, obtained roughly 5 days after vaccination. This CDR3 is CASRSYGAQGETQYF. CDR3 coding DNA: TGCGCCAGCAGGTCTTACGGGGCACAAGGAGAGACCCAGTACTTC.